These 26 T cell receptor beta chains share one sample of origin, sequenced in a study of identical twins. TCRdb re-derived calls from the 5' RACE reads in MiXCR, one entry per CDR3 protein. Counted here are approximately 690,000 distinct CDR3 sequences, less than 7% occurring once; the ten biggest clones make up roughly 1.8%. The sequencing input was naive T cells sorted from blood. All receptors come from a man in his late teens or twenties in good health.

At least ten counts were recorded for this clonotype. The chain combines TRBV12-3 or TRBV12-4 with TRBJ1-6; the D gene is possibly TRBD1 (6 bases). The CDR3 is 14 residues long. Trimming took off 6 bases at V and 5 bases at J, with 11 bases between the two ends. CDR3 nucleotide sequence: TGTGCCAGCAGCGTCTGGACAGATAATTCACCCCTCCACTTT. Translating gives CASSVWTDNSPLHF.

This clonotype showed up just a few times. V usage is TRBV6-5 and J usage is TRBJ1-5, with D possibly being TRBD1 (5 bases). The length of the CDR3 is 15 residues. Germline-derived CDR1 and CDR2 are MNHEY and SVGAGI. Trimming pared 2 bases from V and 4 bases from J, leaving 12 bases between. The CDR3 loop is CASSYAAGSNQPQHF. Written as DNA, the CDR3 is TGTGCCAGCAGTTACGCGGCAGGGAGTAATCAGCCCCAGCATTTT.

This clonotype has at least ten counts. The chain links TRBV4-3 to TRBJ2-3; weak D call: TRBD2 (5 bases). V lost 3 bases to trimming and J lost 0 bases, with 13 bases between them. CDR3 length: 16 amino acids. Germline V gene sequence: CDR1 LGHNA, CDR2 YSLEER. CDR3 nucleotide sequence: TGCGCCAGCAGCCACCGAAGGAGGACCAGCACAGATACGCAGTATTTT. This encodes CASSHRRRTSTDTQYF.

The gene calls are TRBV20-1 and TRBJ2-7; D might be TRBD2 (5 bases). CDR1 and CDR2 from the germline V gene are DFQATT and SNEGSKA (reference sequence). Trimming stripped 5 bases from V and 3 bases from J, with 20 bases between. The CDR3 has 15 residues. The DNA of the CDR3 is TGCAGTGCTGCGCCCGGGATCCGGGTCGACTACGAGCAGTACTTC. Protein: CSAAPGIRVDYEQYF.

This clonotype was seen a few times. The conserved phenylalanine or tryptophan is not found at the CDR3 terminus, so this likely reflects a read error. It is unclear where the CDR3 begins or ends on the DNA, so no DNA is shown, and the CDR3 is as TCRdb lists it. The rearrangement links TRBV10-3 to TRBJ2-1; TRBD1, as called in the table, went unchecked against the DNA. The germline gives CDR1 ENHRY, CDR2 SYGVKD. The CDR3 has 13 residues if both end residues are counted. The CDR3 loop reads CAISESVGTGFLV.

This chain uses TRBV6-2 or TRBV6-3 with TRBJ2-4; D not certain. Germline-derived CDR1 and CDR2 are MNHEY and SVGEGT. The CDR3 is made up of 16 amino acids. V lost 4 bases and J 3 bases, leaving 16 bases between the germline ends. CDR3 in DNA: TGTGCCAGCAGTTCGGAGCTGGAGTGGAGCAAAAACATTCAGTACTTC. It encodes CASSSELEWSKNIQYF.

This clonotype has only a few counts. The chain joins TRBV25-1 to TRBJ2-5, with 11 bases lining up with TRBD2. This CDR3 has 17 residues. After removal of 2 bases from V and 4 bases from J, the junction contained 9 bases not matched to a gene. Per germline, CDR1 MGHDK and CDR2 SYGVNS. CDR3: CASSESTSGRGVETQYF. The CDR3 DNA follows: TGTGCCAGCAGTGAAAGCACTAGCGGGAGAGGGGTAGAGACCCAGTACTTC.

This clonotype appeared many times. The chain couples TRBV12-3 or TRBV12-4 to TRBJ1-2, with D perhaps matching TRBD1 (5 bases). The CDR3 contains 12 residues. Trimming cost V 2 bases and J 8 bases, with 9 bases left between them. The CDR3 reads CASSLQEGGYTF. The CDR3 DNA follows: TGTGCCAGCAGTTTACAGGAGGGGGGCTACACCTTC.

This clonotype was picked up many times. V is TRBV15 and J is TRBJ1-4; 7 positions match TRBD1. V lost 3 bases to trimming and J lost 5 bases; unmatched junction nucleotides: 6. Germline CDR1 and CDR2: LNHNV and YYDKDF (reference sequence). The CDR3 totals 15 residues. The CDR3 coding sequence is TGTGCCACCAGCAGGCCGAGACAGGGAAATGAAAAACTGTTTTTT. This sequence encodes CATSRPRQGNEKLFF.

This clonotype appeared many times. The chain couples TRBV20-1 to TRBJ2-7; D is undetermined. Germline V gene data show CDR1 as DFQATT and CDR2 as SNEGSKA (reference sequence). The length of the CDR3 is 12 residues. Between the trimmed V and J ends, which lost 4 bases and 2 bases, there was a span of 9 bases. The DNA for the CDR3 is TGCAGTGCTATGGCCGGCACCTACGAGCAGTACGTC. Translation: CSAMAGTYEQYV.

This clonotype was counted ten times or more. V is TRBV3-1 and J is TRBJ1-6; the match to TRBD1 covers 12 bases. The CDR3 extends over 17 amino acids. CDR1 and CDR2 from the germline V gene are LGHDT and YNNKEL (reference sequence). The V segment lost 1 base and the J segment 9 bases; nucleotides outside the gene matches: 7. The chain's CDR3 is CASSQVPWDRGRSPLHF. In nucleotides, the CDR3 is TGTGCCAGCAGCCAAGTACCATGGGACAGGGGGCGTTCACCCCTCCACTTT. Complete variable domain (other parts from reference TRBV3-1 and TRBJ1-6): DTAVSQTPKYLVTQMGNDKSIKCEQNLGHDTMYWYKQDSKKFLKIMFSYNNKELIINETVPNRFSPKSPDKAHLNLHINSLELGDSAVYFCASSQVPWDRGRSPLHFGNGTRLTVT.

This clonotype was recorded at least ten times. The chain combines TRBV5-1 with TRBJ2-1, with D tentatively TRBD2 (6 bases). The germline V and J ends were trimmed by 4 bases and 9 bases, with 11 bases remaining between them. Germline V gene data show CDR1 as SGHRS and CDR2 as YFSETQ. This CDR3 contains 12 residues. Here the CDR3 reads CASSRLVTEQFF. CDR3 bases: TGCGCCAGCAGCCGACTAGTAACTGAGCAGTTCTTC.

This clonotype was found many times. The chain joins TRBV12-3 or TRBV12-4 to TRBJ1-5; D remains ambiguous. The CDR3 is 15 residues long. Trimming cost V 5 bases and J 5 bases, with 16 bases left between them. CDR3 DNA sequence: TGTGCCAGCAGTCACGCCGGGTCTACACATCAGCCCCAGCATTTT. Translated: CASSHAGSTHQPQHF.

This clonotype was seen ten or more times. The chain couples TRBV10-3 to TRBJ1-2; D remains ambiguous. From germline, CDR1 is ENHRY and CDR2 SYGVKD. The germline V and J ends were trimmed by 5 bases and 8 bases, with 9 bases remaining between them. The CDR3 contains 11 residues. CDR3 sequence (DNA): TGTGCCATCAGTCTCAGCTCGGGCTACACCTTC. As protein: CAISLSSGYTF.

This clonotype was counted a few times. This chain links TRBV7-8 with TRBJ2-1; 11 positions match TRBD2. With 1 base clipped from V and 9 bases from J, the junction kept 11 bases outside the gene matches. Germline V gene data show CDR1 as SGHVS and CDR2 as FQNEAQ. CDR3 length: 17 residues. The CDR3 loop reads CASSLGFPSGRQGEQFF. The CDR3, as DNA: TGTGCCAGCAGCTTAGGCTTTCCTAGCGGGAGGCAGGGTGAGCAGTTCTTC.

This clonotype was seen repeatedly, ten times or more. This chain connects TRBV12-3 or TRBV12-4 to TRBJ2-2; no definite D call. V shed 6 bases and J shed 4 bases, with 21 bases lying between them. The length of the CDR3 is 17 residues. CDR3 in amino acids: CASSPGLGLGVTGELFF. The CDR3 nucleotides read TGTGCCAGCAGCCCAGGTCTAGGGCTTGGAGTCACCGGGGAGCTGTTTTTT.

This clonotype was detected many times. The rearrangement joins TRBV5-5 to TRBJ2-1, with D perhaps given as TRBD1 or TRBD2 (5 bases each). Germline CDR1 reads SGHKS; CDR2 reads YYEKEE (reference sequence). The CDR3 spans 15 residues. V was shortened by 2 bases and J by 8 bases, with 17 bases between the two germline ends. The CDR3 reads CASSFLWGSRDEQFF. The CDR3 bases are TGTGCCAGCAGCTTTTTATGGGGGAGTCGGGATGAGCAGTTCTTC.

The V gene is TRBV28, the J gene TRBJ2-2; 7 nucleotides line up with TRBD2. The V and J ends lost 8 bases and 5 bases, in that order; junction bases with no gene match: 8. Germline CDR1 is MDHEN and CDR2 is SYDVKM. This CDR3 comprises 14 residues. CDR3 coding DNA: TGTGCCAGCCTGGCGGGAGTAGGGACCGGGGAGCTGTTTTTT. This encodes CASLAGVGTGELFF.

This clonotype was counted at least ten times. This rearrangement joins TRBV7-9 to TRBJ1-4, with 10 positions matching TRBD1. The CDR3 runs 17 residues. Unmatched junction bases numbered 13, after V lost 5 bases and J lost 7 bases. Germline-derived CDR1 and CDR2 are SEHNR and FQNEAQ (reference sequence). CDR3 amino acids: CASSLIGTGEVREKLFF. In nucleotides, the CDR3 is TGTGCCAGCAGCCTAATCGGGACAGGGGAAGTTCGTGAAAAACTGTTTTTT.

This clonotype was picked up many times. CDR3 region: CASSWTGNTNEQFF. Written as DNA, the CDR3 is TGCGCCAGCAGTTGGACAGGTAACACCAATGAGCAGTTCTTC. This chain links TRBV5-1 with TRBJ2-1; 7 bases line up with TRBD1. Germline CDR1 SGHRS, CDR2 YFSETQ. V lost 5 bases to trimming and J lost 6 bases; unmatched junction nucleotides: 8. The CDR3 spans 14 residues.

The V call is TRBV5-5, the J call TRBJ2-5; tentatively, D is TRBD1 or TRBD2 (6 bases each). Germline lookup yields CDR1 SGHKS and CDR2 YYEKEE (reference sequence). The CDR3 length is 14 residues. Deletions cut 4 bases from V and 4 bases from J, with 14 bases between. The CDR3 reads CASSRGTTRETQYF. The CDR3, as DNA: TGTGCCAGCAGCAGGGGGACGACTAGAGAGACCCAGTACTTC.

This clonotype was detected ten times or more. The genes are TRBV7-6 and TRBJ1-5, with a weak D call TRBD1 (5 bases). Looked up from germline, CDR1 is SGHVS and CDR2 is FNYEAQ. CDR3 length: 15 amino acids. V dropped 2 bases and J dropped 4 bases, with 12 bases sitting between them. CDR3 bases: TGTGCCAGCAGCTTAATTAGAGGGACTAATCAGCCCCAGCATTTT. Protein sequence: CASSLIRGTNQPQHF.

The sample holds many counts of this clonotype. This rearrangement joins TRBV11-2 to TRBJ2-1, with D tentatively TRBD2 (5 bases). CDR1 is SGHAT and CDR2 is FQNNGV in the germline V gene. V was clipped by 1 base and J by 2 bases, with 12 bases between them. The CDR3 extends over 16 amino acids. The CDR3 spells CASSLVASATYNEQFF. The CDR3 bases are TGTGCCAGCAGCTTAGTAGCGTCAGCGACCTACAATGAGCAGTTCTTC.

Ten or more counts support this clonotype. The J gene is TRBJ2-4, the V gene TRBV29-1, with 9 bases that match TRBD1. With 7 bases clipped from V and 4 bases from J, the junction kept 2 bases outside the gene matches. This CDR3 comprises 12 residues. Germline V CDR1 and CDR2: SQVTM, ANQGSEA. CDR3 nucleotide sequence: TGCAGCGGTGGGACAGGGAAAAACATTCAGTACTTC. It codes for CSGGTGKNIQYF.

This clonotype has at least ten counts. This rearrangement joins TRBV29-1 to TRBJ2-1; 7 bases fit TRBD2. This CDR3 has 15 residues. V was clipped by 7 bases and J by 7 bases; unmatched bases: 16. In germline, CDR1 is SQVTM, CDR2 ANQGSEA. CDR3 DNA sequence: TGCAGCGCTGGGCCTCGGGGCGGGAGTGGGAATGAGCAGTTCTTC. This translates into CSAGPRGGSGNEQFF.

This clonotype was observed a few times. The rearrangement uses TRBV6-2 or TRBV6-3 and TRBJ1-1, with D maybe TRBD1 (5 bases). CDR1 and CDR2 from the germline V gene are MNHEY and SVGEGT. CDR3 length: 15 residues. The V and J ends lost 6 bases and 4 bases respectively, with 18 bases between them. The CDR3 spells CASRESGRQTTEAFF. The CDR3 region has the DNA TGTGCCAGCAGAGAGTCGGGACGGCAGACCACTGAAGCTTTCTTT.